The 30 T cell receptor beta chains listed next were all sequenced from one sample in a study of blood T cell repertoires in COVID-19. Profiling relied on immunoSEQ multiplex PCR, and the TCRdb table lists in-frame clones only, not all of them. The table shows 150,000 to 200,000 clones, with roughly 90% occurring only once. Sequencing used PBMCs or T cells enriched from blood (not recorded which). The receptors shown here come from a woman between 18 and 30 years old who had recovered from COVID-19.

The chain combines TRBV29-1 with TRBJ1-2; a weak D match, TRBD1 (5 bases). V lost 1 base to trimming and J lost 8 bases, with 17 bases between them. The germline CDR1 and CDR2 sequences are SQVTM and ANQGSEA. The CDR3 length is 14 residues. CDR3: CSVEGLGDWLGYTF. CDR3 sequence (DNA): TGCAGCGTTGAAGGGTTGGGGGACTGGTTGGGCTACACCTTC.

In this sample, this clone turned up once. V gene TRBV4-3 combines with J gene TRBJ1-4; D not certain. The germline V and J ends were trimmed by 8 bases and 2 bases, with 9 bases remaining between them. The germline V gene has CDR1 LGHNA and CDR2 YSLEER. CDR3 length: 13 amino acids. CDR3 amino acids: CASSSGTNEKLFF. CDR3 bases: TGCGCCAGCTCCTCCGGGACTAATGAAAAACTGTTTTTT.

The V gene is TRBV7-8, the J gene TRBJ2-5; tentatively, D is TRBD1 (5 bases). Germline lookup yields CDR1 SGHVS and CDR2 FQNEAQ. Trimming removed 3 bases from V and 4 bases from J, with 15 bases in between. The CDR3 loop spans 15 amino acids. The CDR3 nucleotides are TGTGCCAGCAGCTTTCCCAGGGAAAGGGGAGAGACCCAGTACTTC. This codes for CASSFPRERGETQYF.

The chain carries TRBV6-4 and TRBJ2-1; possibly TRBD2 for D (5 bases). Looked up from germline, CDR1 is MRHNA and CDR2 is SNTAGT. This CDR3 has 15 amino acids. V lost 8 bases and J lost 0, with 14 bases in between. In DNA, the CDR3 is TGTGCCAGCTCTACTGTGGGGAGCTCCTACAATGAGCAGTTCTTC. Its protein product is CASSTVGSSYNEQFF.

The gene calls are TRBV7-9 and TRBJ1-1; 7 bases are shared with TRBD1. J gave up 10 bases and V 0 bases, and 17 bases lay outside the gene matches. CDR1 and CDR2 (germline): SEHNR, FQNEAQ (reference sequence). The CDR3 is made up of 17 amino acids. The CDR3 loop reads CASSLADRVMLRVGAFF. CDR3 sequence (DNA): TGTGCCAGCAGCTTAGCAGACAGGGTCATGCTTCGTGTGGGAGCTTTCTTT.

The CDR3 DNA sequence: TGCGCCAGCAGCCAAGAGACAGGGTTTGGCTACACCTTC. Residues: CASSQETGFGYTF. This chain joins TRBV4-3 and TRBJ1-2, with TRBD1 matching 7 bases. The CDR3 has 13 amino acids. From germline, CDR1 is LGHNA and CDR2 YSLEER. Losses at the gene ends were 0 bases for V and 7 bases for J; bases not matched to a gene: 2.

The J gene is TRBJ2-5, the V gene TRBV3-1 (or the pseudogene TRBV3-2); D gene unclear. Germline V lookup: CDR1 LGHDT, CDR2 YNNKEL (reference sequence). CDR3 length: 12 residues. Trimming left V 2 bases short and J 4 bases short, with 5 bases between. The CDR3 DNA reads as TGTGCCAGCAGCCAATTCCGAGAGACCCAGTACTTC. Translation: CASSQFRETQYF.

The chain is built from TRBV11-1 and TRBJ1-2; D gene ambiguous. Trimming took off 3 bases at V and 2 bases at J, with 4 bases between the two ends. The CDR3 is 12 amino acids. Germline CDR1 is SGHAT and CDR2 is FQDESV (reference sequence). DNA for the CDR3: TGTGCCAGCAGCTTCTCCAACTATGGCTACACCTTC. Amino acids: CASSFSNYGYTF.

The rearrangement links TRBV9 to TRBJ2-2; D may be TRBD1 (5 bases). Per germline, CDR1 SGDLS and CDR2 YYNGEE. The CDR3 contains 13 residues. V dropped 1 base and J dropped 7 bases, with 8 bases sitting between them. CDR3 sequence reads: CASSVSQGGELFF. The DNA for the CDR3 is TGTGCCAGCAGCGTATCCCAGGGCGGGGAGCTGTTTTTT. The complete variable domain, with remaining parts taken from reference TRBV9 and TRBJ2-2, reads DSGVTQTPKHLITATGQRVTLRCSPRSGDLSVYWYQQSLDQGLQFLIQYYNGEERAKGNILERFSAQQFPDLHSELNLSSLELGDSALYFCASSVSQGGELFFGEGSRLTVL.

The rearrangement uses TRBV9 and TRBJ1-1; 9 nucleotides line up with TRBD1. V dropped 3 bases and J dropped 3; count of bases not matched to a gene: 3. The CDR3 length is 14 residues. In germline, CDR1 is SGDLS, CDR2 YYNGEE. The CDR3 nucleotides are TGTGCCAGCAGCGGCCGGGACAGGGACACTGAAGCTTTCTTT. Translation gives CASSGRDRDTEAFF.

This chain uses TRBV6-2 or TRBV6-3 with TRBJ2-7; 10 bases fit TRBD2. Germline V gene lookup returns CDR1 MNHEY and CDR2 SVGEGT. This CDR3 comprises 13 residues. Losses at the gene ends were 6 bases for V and 3 bases for J; bases not matched to a gene: 2. This CDR3 is CASSRTSGYEQYF. The CDR3 nucleotides read TGTGCCAGCAGCCGGACTAGCGGCTACGAGCAGTACTTC.

This clone was counted once. The genes are TRBV25-1 and TRBJ2-7; tentative D call: TRBD1 (5 bases). This CDR3 is 14 amino acids long. CDR1 and CDR2 (germline): MGHDK, SYGVNS. Trimming pared 4 bases from V and 2 bases from J, leaving 12 bases between. CDR3 in amino acids: CASSVRQGPYEQYF. CDR3 bases: TGTGCCAGCAGTGTGCGGCAGGGTCCCTACGAGCAGTACTTC.

The V call is TRBV28, the J call TRBJ1-4, with 12 positions matching TRBD1. Trimming at V came to 7 bases and at J to 2 bases, leaving 14 bases not matched to a gene. The CDR3 has 19 amino acids. Looked up from germline, CDR1 is MDHEN and CDR2 is SYDVKM. Here the CDR3 reads CASNLPGTGGQGTNEKLFF. The DNA of the CDR3 is TGTGCCAGCAATCTTCCCGGGACAGGGGGCCAGGGGACTAATGAAAAACTGTTTTTT.

This clone was detected a few times. This chain joins TRBV14 and TRBJ1-5, with 7 bases that match TRBD1. CDR3 length: 13 amino acids. Germline V gene data show CDR1 as SGHDN and CDR2 as FVKESK. After removal of 6 bases from V and 5 bases from J, the junction contained 4 bases not matched to a gene. CDR3 protein: CASSRQGDQPQHF. CDR3 nucleotides: TGTGCCAGCAGTCGACAGGGTGATCAGCCCCAGCATTTT.

The rearrangement joins TRBV2 to TRBJ2-7; D may be TRBD2 (5 bases). The CDR3 consists of 15 residues. Looked up from germline, CDR1 is SNHLY and CDR2 is FYNNEI. The V end lost 2 bases, the J end lost 6 bases, and 17 bases lay between the germline ends. The CDR3 coding sequence is TGTGCCAGCAGTGAAACCCCCCCGTCGGGGAGCGAGCAGTACTTC. Translation gives CASSETPPSGSEQYF.

The rearrangement uses TRBV18 and TRBJ1-1; D remains unclear. V lost 3 bases, J lost 5 bases, and 7 bases lay in between. Germline CDR1 reads KGHSH; CDR2 reads LQKENI. The CDR3 extends over 12 amino acids. CDR3 nucleotides: TGTGCCAGCTCACCGCAGGCTACTGAAGCTTTCTTT. Translating gives CASSPQATEAFF.

The gene calls are TRBV30 and TRBJ1-1; 10 nucleotides line up with TRBD1. There are 11 residues in the CDR3. Trimming removed 2 bases from V and 11 bases from J; junction bases left unmatched: 2. CDR1 is GTSNPN, CDR2 SVGIG, per germline (reference sequence). DNA of the CDR3: TGTGCCTGGAGTCGACAGGGGGCGGCTTTCTTT. As protein: CAWSRQGAAFF.

The gene calls are TRBV3-1 (or the pseudogene TRBV3-2) and TRBJ1-1, with TRBD1 matching over 7 bases. Per germline, CDR1 LGHDT and CDR2 YNNKEL (reference sequence). V lost 3 bases to trimming and J lost 6 bases; unmatched junction nucleotides: 10. This CDR3 is 15 amino acids long. CDR3 sequence: CASSHVDRLGAEAFF. The CDR3 DNA reads as TGTGCCAGCAGCCATGTGGACAGGTTAGGCGCTGAAGCTTTCTTT.

V usage is TRBV6-1 and J usage is TRBJ2-2; D gene uncertain. The V gene lost 2 bases and the J gene lost 5 bases, with 12 bases spanning the gap. Germline CDR1 and CDR2: MNHNS and SASEGT. The CDR3 has 15 residues. This CDR3 is CASSELLYATGELFF. CDR3 nucleotides: TGTGCCAGCAGTGAACTCCTTTATGCGACCGGGGAGCTGTTTTTT.

CDR3 amino acids: CASSYIENEKLFF. Written as DNA, the CDR3 is TGTGCCAGCAGTTACATAGAGAATGAAAAACTGTTTTTT. The V call is TRBV6-5, the J call TRBJ1-4, with unresolved D. V lost 2 bases and J 5 bases, leaving 6 bases between the germline ends. CDR3 length: 13 amino acids. Germline-derived CDR1 and CDR2 are MNHEY and SVGAGI.

This chain connects TRBV4-1 to TRBJ2-7; D gene uncertain. The CDR3 runs 17 residues. Trimming took off 0 bases at V and 0 bases at J, with 15 bases between the two ends. Germline V lookup: CDR1 MGHRA, CDR2 YSYEKL. In DNA, the CDR3 is TGCGCCAGCAGCCAAGAAGGAGCGCTATCGAGCTCCTACGAGCAGTACTTC. It specifies CASSQEGALSSSYEQYF.

The rearrangement uses TRBV29-1 and TRBJ2-5; 7 bases are a match to TRBD2. The CDR3 runs to 13 residues. Germline values: CDR1 SQVTM, CDR2 ANQGSEA. The V gene end was trimmed by 4 bases and the J gene end by 5 bases; junction bases not matched to a gene: 7. For the CDR3, the DNA is TGCAGCGTTGCGGCGGGAGTCGGTGAGACCCAGTACTTC. It codes for CSVAAGVGETQYF. Full variable domain (rest looked up from reference TRBV29-1 and TRBJ2-5): SAVISQKPSRDICQRGTSLTIQCQVDSQVTMMFWYRQQPGQSLTLIATANQGSEATYESGFVIDKFPISRPNLTFSTLTVSNMSPEDSSIYLCSVAAGVGETQYFGPGTRLLVL.

The chain links TRBV6-5 to TRBJ2-2, with 9 bases that match TRBD2. V shed 5 bases, J shed 1 base, and the junction held 2 bases outside the gene matches. Germline V gene sequence: CDR1 MNHEY, CDR2 SVGAGI. This CDR3 region has 15 residues. The CDR3 sequence is CASSLTSGNTGELFF. In nucleotides, the CDR3 is TGTGCCAGCAGTCTGACTAGCGGGAACACCGGGGAGCTGTTTTTT.

This sequence joins TRBV7-3 and TRBJ1-6; D is unresolved. The CDR3 has 15 residues. Germline V gene sequence: CDR1 SGHTA, CDR2 FQGTGA. Between the trimmed V and J ends, which lost 6 bases and 0 bases, there was a span of 9 bases. CDR3 loop: CASSRDNSYNSPLHF. In nucleotides, the CDR3 is TGTGCCAGCAGTCGTGACAACTCCTATAATTCACCCCTCCACTTT.

The rearrangement joins TRBV27 to TRBJ2-7, with TRBD2 as a possible D gene (5 bases). Per germline, CDR1 MNHEY and CDR2 SMNVEV (reference sequence). This CDR3 spans 13 amino acids. V was clipped by 6 bases and J by 0 bases, with 9 bases between them. The CDR3 nucleotides are TGTGCCAGCAGCGAGCGGTACTCCTACGAGCAGTACTTC. This translates into CASSERYSYEQYF.

A single count supports this clone. This rearrangement joins TRBV2 to TRBJ2-2; TRBD1 aligns across 7 bases. This CDR3 is built from 17 residues. J was trimmed by 1 base and V by 11 bases; bases with no gene match: 16. The V gene's germline CDR1 is SNHLY and CDR2 FYNNEI. The CDR3, as DNA: TGTGCCGGAACTTTGGGGACAGCCAGTCTGAACACCGGGGAGCTGTTTTTT. Protein product: CAGTLGTASLNTGELFF.

The V call is TRBV9, the J call TRBJ2-1; possibly TRBD1 for D (6 bases). CDR1 SGDLS and CDR2 YYNGEE come from the germline V gene. The CDR3 is made up of 15 amino acids. V was shortened by 4 bases and J by 9 bases, with 20 bases between the two germline ends. The CDR3, as DNA: TGTGCCAGCAGCCCCGTGGGAGTTCAACAGGGTGAGCAGTTCTTC. Protein product: CASSPVGVQQGEQFF.

This clone was seen a single time. This chain connects TRBV6-5 to TRBJ1-1; D is unresolved. The V gene lost 6 bases and the J gene lost 1 base, with 9 bases spanning the gap. The CDR3 is 13 residues long. Germline CDR1 reads MNHEY; CDR2 reads SVGAGI. The CDR3 coding sequence is TGTGCCAGCAGCCTAACCCAGAACACTGAAGCTTTCTTT. This gives the protein CASSLTQNTEAFF.

The chain links TRBV28 to TRBJ2-1, with a possible D match to TRBD1 (5 bases). The CDR3 is 12 residues long. Germline loops: CDR1 MDHEN, CDR2 SYDVKM. The V and J ends lost 5 bases and 7 bases respectively, with 9 bases between them. The CDR3 sequence is CASSIYRNEQFF. CDR3 bases: TGTGCCAGCAGTATATACAGGAATGAGCAGTTCTTC.

The rearrangement joins TRBV18 to TRBJ2-4, with 9 bases matching TRBD2. This CDR3 region has 18 residues. Per germline, CDR1 KGHSH and CDR2 LQKENI. V shed 4 bases, J shed 7 bases, and the junction held 17 bases outside the gene matches. The CDR3 bases are TGTGCCAGCTCACAACTAGATAGCGGGAGTGGGAGTTGGAACATTCAGTACTTC. This translates into CASSQLDSGSGSWNIQYF. The entire variable domain, with the rest obtained from reference TRBV18 and TRBJ2-4, is as follows: NAGVMQNPRHLVRRRGQEARLRCSPMKGHSHVYWYRQLPEEGLKFMVYLQKENIIDESGMPKERFSAEFPKEGPSILRIQQVVRGDSAAYFCASSQLDSGSGSWNIQYFGAGTRLSVL.